This T cell receptor (beta chain) came from a study of monozygotic twins with inflammatory bowel disease. General observations from the study: Patients got different immunosuppressive treatments, which may have made their repertoires more variable. Among IBD patients, fewer clonotypes were shared with others than among healthy twins, especially with disease activity. Healthy co-twins exceeded IBD patients in TCRbeta diversity as measured by inverse Simpson.

Template switching introduced UMIs that contain a 6-nucleotide sample barcode. Using the 5' RACE reads, TCRdb records one entry per CDR3 protein without DNA. The sample spans hundreds of thousands of distinct CDR3 sequences; the ten largest clones claim roughly 2.3%. Regarding this clonotype: Its cognate antigen is unknown.

Sequenced: blood. This sequence originates from a human donor with ulcerative colitis or Crohn's disease, or a healthy co-twin of an affected twin (not recorded which).

The chain's CDR3 is CASSLGLADADTQYF. The V and J genes are TRBV5-1 and TRBJ2-3; TCRdb's D gene call, TRBD2, goes unchecked for lack of DNA. Germline loops: CDR1 SGHRS, CDR2 YFSETQ. This CDR3 has 15 amino acids.